The 20 T cell receptor beta chains reported below all come from one sample, sequenced in a study of CD8 T cells in Susac syndrome. A quantity of about 0.5 to 1 ug RNA underwent reverse transcription using random hexamers. TCRdb re-called the immunoSEQ multiplex PCR reads through MiXCR, storing one row per CDR3 protein. The sample holds 80,000 or so distinct CDR3 sequences; approximately 93% are singletons and the top ten take approximately 0.49%. Source material: CD8+ T cells from PBMCs. The receptors stem from a human donor with Susac syndrome.

The gene calls are TRBV9 and TRBJ2-1, with a tentative D call TRBD2 (6 bases). This CDR3 contains 15 residues. CDR1 and CDR2 (germline): SGDLS, YYNGEE. V shed 3 bases and J shed 5 bases, with 15 bases lying between them. The CDR3 DNA sequence: TGTGCCAGCAGCGGCTCCGGGACTCTCCACAATGAGCAGTTCTTC. Encoded protein: CASSGSGTLHNEQFF. Full variable domain (missing parts from reference TRBV9 and TRBJ2-1): DSGVTQTPKHLITATGQRVTLRCSPRSGDLSVYWYQQSLDQGLQFLIQYYNGEERAKGNILERFSAQQFPDLHSELNLSSLELGDSALYFCASSGSGTLHNEQFFGPGTRLTVL.

The rearrangement uses TRBV12-3 or TRBV12-4 and TRBJ2-6; D remains unclear. V was trimmed by 7 bases and J by 0 bases, leaving 16 bases between them. This CDR3 spans 17 amino acids. The CDR3 bases are TGTGCCAGCATCGATAGGGCGACCTTCTCTGGGGCCAACGTCCTGACTTTC. Protein product: CASIDRATFSGANVLTF.

The chain is built from TRBV12-3 or TRBV12-4 and TRBJ1-1; no reliable D call. Trimming removed 2 bases at V and 3 bases at J, with 10 bases between. The CDR3 has 14 amino acids. CDR3 sequence reads: CASSLIGLDTEAFF. CDR3 in DNA: TGTGCCAGCAGTTTAATTGGTCTCGACACTGAAGCTTTCTTT.

This chain connects TRBV4-3 to TRBJ1-1; weak D call: TRBD1 (6 bases). V was clipped by 0 bases and J by 7 bases, with 12 bases between them. From germline, CDR1 is LGHNA and CDR2 YSLEER. The CDR3 is 14 amino acids. The CDR3 sequence is CASSQDRGSGEAFF. CDR3 nucleotides: TGCGCCAGCAGCCAAGACAGGGGCTCGGGTGAAGCTTTCTTT.

The J gene is TRBJ2-1, the V gene TRBV9; D may be TRBD2 (5 bases). The CDR3 runs to 15 residues. Germline V gives CDR1 SGDLS, CDR2 YYNGEE. V was trimmed by 0 bases and J by 5 bases, leaving 12 bases between them. DNA for the CDR3: TGTGCCAGCAGCGTAGGTGGTAGCGTAGACAATGAGCAGTTCTTC. It translates to CASSVGGSVDNEQFF.

The chain joins TRBV2 to TRBJ1-2, with no clear D. The CDR3 spans 13 residues. Germline CDR1 and CDR2: SNHLY and FYNNEI. V dropped 3 bases and J dropped 5 bases, with 10 bases sitting between them. CDR3 sequence reads: CASSDRTLYGYTF. In nucleotides, the CDR3 is TGTGCCAGCAGTGATAGGACTCTATATGGCTACACCTTC.

The genes are TRBV27 and TRBJ2-3; tentatively, D is TRBD1 (5 bases). Trimming shortened V by 1 base and J by 6 bases, and 11 bases separated the two germline ends. This CDR3 has 14 amino acids. Germline values: CDR1 MNHEY, CDR2 SMNVEV (reference sequence). The CDR3 loop reads CASSLLGARDTQYF. CDR3 sequence (DNA): TGTGCCAGCAGTTTATTAGGGGCGAGGGATACGCAGTATTTT.

The CDR3 DNA reads TGTGCCAGCAGCTTTGGGCCTAGCGGGGGCAATGAGCAGTTCTTC. Protein sequence: CASSFGPSGGNEQFF. V usage is TRBV13 and J usage is TRBJ2-1; 10 positions agree with TRBD2. With V trimmed by 3 bases and J by 6 bases, 5 bases remained unmatched. This CDR3 has 15 amino acids. Germline CDR1 is PRHDT and CDR2 is FYEKMQ (reference sequence). Full variable domain (remainder filled in from reference TRBV13 and TRBJ2-1): AAGVIQSPRHLIKEKRETATLKCYPIPRHDTVYWYQQGPGQDPQFLISFYEKMQSDKGSIPDRFSAQQFSDYHSELNMSSLELGDSALYFCASSFGPSGGNEQFFGPGTRLTVL.

In its sample, this clonotype was seen once. This sequence joins TRBV4-1 and TRBJ1-6, with D unclear. This CDR3 has 13 residues. Deletions cut 1 base from V and 8 bases from J, with 6 bases between. Germline CDR1 reads MGHRA; CDR2 reads YSYEKL. CDR3: CASSQALDSPLHF. In nucleotides, the CDR3 is TGCGCCAGCAGCCAAGCGTTAGATTCACCCCTCCACTTT.

This clonotype has only one observation. The chain couples TRBV4-1 to TRBJ2-1; the match to TRBD2 covers 9 bases. The CDR3 extends over 15 amino acids. V shed 0 bases, J shed 10 bases, and the junction held 7 bases outside the gene matches. CDR1 MGHRA and CDR2 YSYEKL come from the germline V gene. CDR3 nucleotide sequence: TGCGCCAGCAGCCAAGAGGGGCGGGGGGGCCCAGAGCAGTTCTTC. Protein: CASSQEGRGGPEQFF.

V is TRBV20-1 and J is TRBJ2-2, with 8 positions matching TRBD2. Trimming cost V 1 base and J 0 bases; bases outside gene matches: 1. Germline V gene lookup returns CDR1 DFQATT and CDR2 SNEGSKA (reference sequence). CDR3 length equals 15 residues. CDR3 sequence: CSARVAGSNTGELFF. The CDR3 nucleotides are TGCAGTGCTAGAGTAGCGGGGTCGAACACCGGGGAGCTGTTTTTT.

The chain is built from TRBV20-1 and TRBJ2-1, with D perhaps matching TRBD2 (6 bases). Germline V gene lookup returns CDR1 DFQATT and CDR2 SNEGSKA (reference sequence). CDR3 length: 14 residues. The CDR3 spells CSPREDPSYNEQFF. CDR3 nucleotides: TGCAGCCCTAGGGAGGATCCTTCCTACAATGAGCAGTTCTTC.

This chain joins TRBV4-3 and TRBJ2-1; D uncertain. Trimming took 5 bases from V and 0 from J, leaving 20 bases between them. Germline V gene sequence: CDR1 LGHNA, CDR2 YSLEER. This CDR3 has 18 amino acids. The CDR3 coding sequence is TGCGCCAGCAGCATCACCTTATCTCAGGAGAGCTCCTACAATGAGCAGTTCTTC. The encoded protein is CASSITLSQESSYNEQFF.

The chain uses TRBV20-1 and TRBJ2-3; a weak D match, TRBD2 (6 bases). Per germline, CDR1 DFQATT and CDR2 SNEGSKA (reference sequence). The germline V and J ends were trimmed by 0 bases and 5 bases, with 15 bases remaining between them. The CDR3 extends over 15 amino acids. CDR3 loop: CSARDEGRGRDTQYF. CDR3 DNA sequence: TGCAGTGCTAGAGATGAAGGCCGGGGGAGAGATACGCAGTATTTT.

The chain is built from TRBV2 and TRBJ2-1, with no clear D. The CDR3 runs 12 residues. V lost 4 bases and J lost 10, with 11 bases in between. Germline CDR1 reads SNHLY; CDR2 reads FYNNEI. Here the CDR3 reads CASSAGSREQFF. The CDR3 nucleotides are TGTGCCAGCAGTGCTGGCTCAAGAGAGCAGTTCTTC.

This chain uses TRBV7-9 with TRBJ1-1; D remains unclear. The V gene's germline CDR1 is SEHNR and CDR2 FQNEAQ (reference sequence). The CDR3 consists of 14 residues. V lost 5 bases and J lost 6, with 16 bases in between. Here the CDR3 DNA reads TGTGCCAGCAGCGACACATCCCGTTACGCTGAAGCTTTCTTT. This translates into CASSDTSRYAEAFF.

V and J are TRBV11-1 and TRBJ2-3, with 9 bases identical to TRBD1. Germline V gene sequence: CDR1 SGHAT, CDR2 FQDESV (reference sequence). CDR3 length: 17 amino acids. With V trimmed by 2 bases and J by 1 base, 7 bases remained unmatched. The CDR3 sequence: CASSLQRRDRGTDTQYF. CDR3 nucleotide sequence: TGTGCCAGCAGCTTACAACGGAGGGACAGGGGCACAGATACGCAGTATTTT. Full variable domain (remainder filled in from reference TRBV11-1 and TRBJ2-3): EAEVAQSPRYKITEKSQAVAFWCDPISGHATLYWYRQILGQGPELLVQFQDESVVDDSQLPKDRFSAERLKGVDSTLKIQPAELGDSAMYLCASSLQRRDRGTDTQYFGPGTRLTVL.

The rearrangement links TRBV13 to TRBJ2-7; D ambiguous. Germline CDR1 and CDR2: PRHDT and FYEKMQ (reference sequence). There are 13 residues in the CDR3. Deletions cut 5 bases from V and 6 bases from J, with 14 bases between. CDR3 DNA sequence: TGTGCCAGCAGCCGGAGAGAGTACTCCGAGCAGTACTTC. This translates into CASSRREYSEQYF.

This clonotype was detected once. The chain joins TRBV7-9 to TRBJ2-1; D is unclear. The CDR3 totals 12 residues. The germline V and J ends were trimmed by 5 bases and 8 bases, with 10 bases remaining between them. CDR1 SEHNR and CDR2 FQNEAQ come from the germline V gene (reference sequence). The CDR3 nucleotides are TGTGCCAGCAGCCTGCAAGGCGATGAGCAGTTCTTC. Protein product: CASSLQGDEQFF.

This chain uses TRBV7-9 with TRBJ2-7; 9 bases align to TRBD1. Trimming took 2 bases from V and 2 from J; bases not matched to a gene: 10. Germline CDR1 is SEHNR and CDR2 is FQNEAQ (reference sequence). CDR3 length: 17 residues. CDR3 DNA sequence: TGTGCCAGCAGCTTATTCCCACCGGGACAGGGAACCTACGAGCAGTACTTC. This gives the protein CASSLFPPGQGTYEQYF.